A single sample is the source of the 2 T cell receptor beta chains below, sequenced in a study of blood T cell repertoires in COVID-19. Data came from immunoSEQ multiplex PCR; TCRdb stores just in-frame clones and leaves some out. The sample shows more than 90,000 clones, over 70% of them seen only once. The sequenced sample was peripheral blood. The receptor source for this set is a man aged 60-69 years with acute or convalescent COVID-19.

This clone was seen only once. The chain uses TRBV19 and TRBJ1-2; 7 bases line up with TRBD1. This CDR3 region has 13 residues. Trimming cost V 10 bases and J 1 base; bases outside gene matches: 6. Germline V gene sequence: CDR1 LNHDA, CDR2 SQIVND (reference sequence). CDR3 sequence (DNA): TGTGCCACCCAGGACAGGCTTAACTATGGCTACACCTTC. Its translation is CATQDRLNYGYTF.

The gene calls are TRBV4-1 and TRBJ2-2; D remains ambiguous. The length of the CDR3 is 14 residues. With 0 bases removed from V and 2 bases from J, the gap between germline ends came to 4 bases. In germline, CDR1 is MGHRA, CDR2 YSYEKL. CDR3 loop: CASSQEANTGELFF. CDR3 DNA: TGCGCCAGCAGCCAAGAGGCTAACACCGGGGAGCTGTTTTTT.